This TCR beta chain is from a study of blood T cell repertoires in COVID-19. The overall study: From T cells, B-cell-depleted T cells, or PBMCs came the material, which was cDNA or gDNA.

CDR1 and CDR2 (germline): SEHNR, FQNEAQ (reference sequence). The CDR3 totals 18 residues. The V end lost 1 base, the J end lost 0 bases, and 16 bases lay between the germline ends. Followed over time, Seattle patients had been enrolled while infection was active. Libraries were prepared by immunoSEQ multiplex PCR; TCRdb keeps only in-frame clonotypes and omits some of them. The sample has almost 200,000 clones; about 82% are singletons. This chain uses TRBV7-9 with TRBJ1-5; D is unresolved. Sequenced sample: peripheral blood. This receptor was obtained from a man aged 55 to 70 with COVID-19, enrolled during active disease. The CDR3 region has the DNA TGTGCCAGCAGCTTAGGGCTCTACAGAGGGTCTAGCAATCAGCCCCAGCATTTT. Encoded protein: CASSLGLYRGSSNQPQHF.